A selection of T cell receptor beta chains follows, all from one sample in a study of blood T cell repertoires in COVID-19. Profiling relied on immunoSEQ multiplex PCR, and the TCRdb table lists in-frame clones only, not all of them. The sample includes about 190,000 clones, roughly 80% seen only once; the top ten take roughly 6.7%. The sequenced material came from peripheral blood. Receptors originate from a man aged 55 to 70 with acute or convalescent COVID-19. CDR3s leave out the opening cysteine and the closing phenylalanine or tryptophan.

j_call v_call cdr3_aa
TRBJ1-1 TRBV4-3 ASSHPASRQNEAF
TRBJ2-3 TRBV6-6 ASTLSGGRTDTQY
TRBJ2-5 TRBV5-1 ASRPGLEETQY
TRBJ2-5 TRBV4-1 ASSRRGSGGETQY
TRBJ2-3 TRBV5-1 ASSLVLAGGGGDTQY
TRBJ2-4 TRBV15 ATSRDRDRNIQY
TRBJ2-7 TRBV30 AWMSGTGGYEQY
TRBJ1-5 TRBV20-1 SASRTGGREQPQH
TRBJ2-7 TRBV9 ASSVEPTSYEQY
TRBJ1-2 TRBV7-2 ASSSGTLNYGYT
TRBJ2-5 TRBV9 ASSPSSGSEETQY
TRBJ2-1 TRBV7-8 ASSPKRPGQGAGEQF
TRBJ1-2 TRBV6-6 ASSQGTGDGYT
TRBJ1-6 TRBV7-2 ASSLAGATNSPLH
TRBJ2-7 TRBV11-2 ASSLEGQGPYEQY
TRBJ2-5 TRBV7-9 ASSDAGETQY
TRBJ1-1 TRBV6-5 ASRTDMDTEAF
TRBJ1-2 TRBV12-5 ASGLVNRGNYGYT
TRBJ1-2 TRBV2 ASSLQGNYGYT
TRBJ1-5 TRBV6-6 ASRHTGDSNQPQH
TRBJ1-2 TRBV7-9 ASSLDRVGYT
TRBJ1-5 TRBV27 ASSPDRTGRNQPQH
TRBJ1-1 TRBV11-3 ASSLGPGSSEAF
TRBJ1-5 TRBV5-8 ASSFTGGEYQPQH
TRBJ2-7 TRBV28 ASSSPGTALYEQY
TRBJ2-7 TRBV7-2 ASSDFNPLRISYEQY
TRBJ2-5 TRBV11-1 ASSLATTEETQY
TRBJ2-7 TRBV2 ASKEPGTGPYEQY
TRBJ1-5 TRBV6-5 ASSPQGFNQPQH
TRBJ2-7 TRBV15 ATRRDRGYEQY
TRBJ2-7 TRBV2 ASYTGAPFYEQY
TRBJ2-1 TRBV7-2 ASSLGPQDEQF
TRBJ1-2 TRBV6-6 ASSYSDRQGAAGYT
TRBJ1-2 TRBV24-1 ATSSNSNYGYT
TRBJ1-2 TRBV10-3 AISEHDYGYT
TRBJ2-7 TRBV28 ASRQGRNEQY
TRBJ2-5 TRBV20-1 SASVGGQQETQY
TRBJ1-2 TRBV27 ASSRSTGGGVPYGYT
TRBJ2-1 TRBV12-2 ASRLAVAGTGYNEQF
TRBJ1-6 TRBV2 ANAGYKPSPLH
TRBJ2-7 TRBV6-1 ASSEGGLQFSYEQY
TRBJ2-7 TRBV18 ASSPRRGEQY
TRBJ1-2 TRBV5-1 ASSLGQYGYT
TRBJ1-6 TRBV4-1 ASSQAGDNSPLH
TRBJ2-3 TRBV6-5 ASSYSAGGADTQY